Given below is one TCR beta chain in context. This clonotype came up many times. It has no known antigen specificity. Base qualities were left out, and no much larger clone turns up one base away. Ficoll-Paque density gradient centrifugation was used to isolate PBMCs. Looking up the germline V gene yields CDR1 SGHRS and CDR2 YFSETQ. The V end gives up 7 bases and the J end 5 bases, leaving 12 bases in the junction not matched to a gene. The CDR3 spans 15 residues, from the cysteine through the phenylalanine. The kept DNA is CDR3 alone, 45 bases in frame from the first base. This specimen comes from a study of T-cell memory formation after mild COVID-19 listed by TCRdb under 2021. With regard to the full study: Most TCR sequence clusters were specific to one of the two donors. In two donors, T-cell clones that expanded and contracted after mild COVID-19 were followed by sequencing TCRalpha and TCRbeta repertoires longitudinally. The cohort comprised two young, previously healthy adult volunteers, one female and one male. Broad study findings and their caveats: Some responding clones were detected in pre-infection memory, suggesting pre-existing cross-reactive memory T cells joined the SARS-CoV-2 response. The study covered only a couple of mild cases, and larger cohorts including severe cases with pre-infection samples were considered necessary. Whether the second-wave clones peaking on day 37 were SARS-CoV-2 specific was not confirmed. Contracting CD4+ clones were located mainly in the CM and EM memory subsets, whereas CD8+ clones were found to be enriched in EMRA. Clones that contracted from day 15 to 85 showed balanced CD4/CD8 phenotypes, whereas a second wave of clones that expanded from day 15 to 37 leaned towards CD4+.

Sequencing was performed on an Illumina NovaSeq 6000. cDNA libraries for TCRalpha and TCRbeta were prepared by 5'RACE using constant-segment primers, with sample barcodes and unique molecular identifiers added. Trizol reagent was used to extract RNA from every sample. The libraries were amplified in two PCR steps, and the second step added a second sample barcode and Illumina TruSeq adapters. Sequencing of libraries was performed on an Illumina NovaSeq with 2 x 150 bp paired-end reads. In the source study's methods: Reads were demultiplexed and collapsed into UMI-guided consensus sequences with migec v1.2.7. Using mixcr v2.1.11, UMI consensuses were aligned to TRA and TRB V and J templates and then assembled into clonotypes. Clonotypes were classified as expanded or contracted when called significant by both edgeR and NoisET, with noise models trained on biological replicates. For edgeR calls, the thresholds were a false discovery rate-adjusted p below 0.01 and a log2 fold-change of 1. As an exploratory analysis of dynamics, max-normalized trajectories of the 1000 most abundant clonotypes were examined by PCA with hierarchical clustering. Separately sequenced CD4+ and CD8+ repertoires were used to assign the CD4 or CD8 phenotype of responding clones. TCRdb ran its own pipeline on the public reads, namely fastp trimming at Q25 and MiXCR clone calling, and kept in-frame beta chains. When rows share a CDR3 protein, they turn into one entry using the most common DNA and genes. These V and J calls originate from TCRdb's pipeline instead of the authors' own analysis. The sample table lists hundreds of thousands of distinct CDR3 sequences, roughly 13% of them with a count of one. The ten most abundant clones make up 20% to 25% of the sample.

This receptor was obtained from a man younger than 30 who had mild COVID-19 (a few samples of this study predate the infection). The sample titles of this study are shuffled in the database, so cell type and time point are left out; the donor was told from shared clones. Recombination connected TRBV5-1 to TRBJ2-1; the junction holds 7 bases that match TRBD2. The sample consisted of PBMCs or a T cell subset sorted from them (not recorded which). The CDR3 reads as follows: CASASMASGNNEQFF. The nucleotide sequence is given as TGCGCCAGCGCGTCAATGGCTAGCGGAAACAATGAGCAGTTCTTC.